The 6 T cell receptor beta chains reported below all come from one sample, sequenced in a study of PD-1 blockade in mismatch repair-deficient tumors. Clones were read by immunoSEQ multiplex PCR, and TCRdb kept only the in-frame ones, dropping some. Among under 20,000 clones listed, approximately 80% were seen once. The material was PBMCs, obtained 52 weeks after starting pembrolizumab. The origin of the receptors is an adult with mismatch repair-deficient cancer.

With regard to this clone: Within the sample, other DNA sequences also encode this same CDR3. The gene calls are TRBV7-3 and TRBJ2-7; D possibly corresponds to TRBD2 (5 bases). V was shortened by 9 bases and J by 6 bases, with 18 bases between the two germline ends. The CDR3 has 13 residues. CDR1 SGHTA and CDR2 FQGTGA come from the germline V gene. CDR3 in amino acids: CASSPYSRGEQYF. The CDR3 region has the DNA TGTGCCAGTAGCCCCTACTCTCGGGGCGAGCAGTACTTC.

The chain couples TRBV6-5 to TRBJ2-7, with a tentative D call TRBD1 (6 bases). CDR3 size: 15 residues. Germline values: CDR1 MNHEY, CDR2 SVGAGI. The V end was cut by 0 bases, the J end by 3 bases, with 12 bases between. This chain's CDR3 is CASSYSGQTLYEQYF. CDR3 DNA sequence: TGTGCCAGCAGTTACTCCGGACAGACCCTCTACGAGCAGTACTTC.

The chain carries TRBV21-1 and TRBJ2-5; the table gives TRBD2 as D, unverified against the DNA. TRBV21-1 is tagged as a pseudogene. The CDR3 spans 13 residues. The CDR3 loop is CASSKVEGKTQYF. CDR3 bases: TGTGCCAGCAGCAAGGTGGAGGGAAAGACCCAGTACTTC.

The CDR3 spells CASSELTSANPYEQYF. The CDR3 DNA reads TGTGCCAGCAGTGAGTTAACTAGCGCGAACCCCTACGAGCAGTACTTC. This chain uses TRBV2 with TRBJ2-7; 7 nucleotides match TRBD2. This CDR3 spans 16 amino acids. Germline CDR1 and CDR2: SNHLY and FYNNEI. The J segment lost 2 bases and the V segment lost 3 bases, leaving 10 bases of the junction unmatched.

V and J are TRBV7-9 and TRBJ2-3; possibly TRBD2 for D (6 bases). Trimming stripped 1 base from V and 5 bases from J, with 16 bases between. There are 16 residues in the CDR3. Germline-derived CDR1 and CDR2 are SEHNR and FQNEAQ (reference sequence). The CDR3, as DNA: TGTGCCAGCAGCTTAGGTTCAATAGCGGAGCAAGATACGCAGTATTTT. Its protein is CASSLGSIAEQDTQYF.

V and J are TRBV5-5 and TRBJ2-5; D unresolved. The CDR3 covers 14 residues. Germline lookup yields CDR1 SGHKS and CDR2 YYEKEE (reference sequence). The V and J ends lost 2 bases and 0 bases respectively, with 8 bases between them. The CDR3 DNA sequence: TGTGCCAGCAGCTTTCGAACTAACCAAGAGACCCAGTACTTC. Amino acid sequence: CASSFRTNQETQYF. Supplemented by reference TRBV5-5 and TRBJ2-5, the full variable domain reads DAGVTQSPTHLIKTRGQQVTLRCSPISGHKSVSWYQQVLGQGPQFIFQYYEKEERGRGNFPDRFSARQFPNYSSELNVNALLLGDSALYLCASSFRTNQETQYFGPGTRLLVL.